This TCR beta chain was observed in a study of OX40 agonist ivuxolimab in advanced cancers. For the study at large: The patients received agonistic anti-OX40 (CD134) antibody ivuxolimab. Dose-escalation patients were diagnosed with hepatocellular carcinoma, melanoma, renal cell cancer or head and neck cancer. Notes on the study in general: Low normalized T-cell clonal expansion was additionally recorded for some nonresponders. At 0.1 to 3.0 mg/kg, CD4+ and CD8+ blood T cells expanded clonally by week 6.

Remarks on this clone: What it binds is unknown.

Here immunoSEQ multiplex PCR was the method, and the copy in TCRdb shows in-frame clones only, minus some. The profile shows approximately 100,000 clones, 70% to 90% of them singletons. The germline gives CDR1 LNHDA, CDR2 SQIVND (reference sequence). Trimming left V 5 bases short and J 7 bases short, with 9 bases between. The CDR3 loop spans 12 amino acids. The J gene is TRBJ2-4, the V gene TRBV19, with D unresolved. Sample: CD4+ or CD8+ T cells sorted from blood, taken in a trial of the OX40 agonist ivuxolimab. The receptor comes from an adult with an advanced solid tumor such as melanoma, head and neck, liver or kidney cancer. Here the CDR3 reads CASSRASNIQYF. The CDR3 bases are TGTGCCAGTAGTCGGGCGTCTAACATTCAGTACTTC.